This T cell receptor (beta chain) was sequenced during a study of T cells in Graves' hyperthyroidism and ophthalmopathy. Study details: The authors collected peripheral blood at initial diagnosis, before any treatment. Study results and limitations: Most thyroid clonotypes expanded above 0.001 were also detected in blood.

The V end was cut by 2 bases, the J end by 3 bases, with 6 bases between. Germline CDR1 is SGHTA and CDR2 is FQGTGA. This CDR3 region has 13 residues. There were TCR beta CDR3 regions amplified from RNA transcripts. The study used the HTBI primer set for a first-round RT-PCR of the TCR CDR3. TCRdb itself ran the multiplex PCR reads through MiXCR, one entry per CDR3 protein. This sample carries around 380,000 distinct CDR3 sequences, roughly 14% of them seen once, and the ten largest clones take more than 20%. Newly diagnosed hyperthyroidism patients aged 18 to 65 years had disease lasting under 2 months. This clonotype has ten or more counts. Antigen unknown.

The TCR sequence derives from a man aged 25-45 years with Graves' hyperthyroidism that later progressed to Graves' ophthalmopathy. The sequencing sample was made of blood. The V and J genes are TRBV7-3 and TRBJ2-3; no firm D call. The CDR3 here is CASSLVWTDTQYF. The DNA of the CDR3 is TGTGCCAGCAGCTTAGTATGGACAGATACGCAGTATTTT.